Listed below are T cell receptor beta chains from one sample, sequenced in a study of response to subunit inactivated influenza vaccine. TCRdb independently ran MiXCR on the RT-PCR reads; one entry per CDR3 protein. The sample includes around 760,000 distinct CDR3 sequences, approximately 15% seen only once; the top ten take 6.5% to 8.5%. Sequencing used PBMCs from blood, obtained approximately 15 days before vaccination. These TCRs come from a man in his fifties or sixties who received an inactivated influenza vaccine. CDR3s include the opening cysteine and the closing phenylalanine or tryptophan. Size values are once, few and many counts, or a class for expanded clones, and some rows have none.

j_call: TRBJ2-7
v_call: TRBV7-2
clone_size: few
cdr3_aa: CASSKTSGSWEQYF

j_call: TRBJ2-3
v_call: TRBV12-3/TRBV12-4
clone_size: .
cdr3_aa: CASSLHAGAGGTDTQYF

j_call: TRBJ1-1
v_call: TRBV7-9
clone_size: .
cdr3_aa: CASSLGGVNTEAFF

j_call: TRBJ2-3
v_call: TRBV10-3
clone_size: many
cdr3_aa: CAISPKSQSSTDTQYF

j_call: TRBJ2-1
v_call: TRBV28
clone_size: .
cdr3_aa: CASTSQGAYNEQFF

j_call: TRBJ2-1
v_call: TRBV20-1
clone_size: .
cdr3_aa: CSAREWDRGYNEQFF

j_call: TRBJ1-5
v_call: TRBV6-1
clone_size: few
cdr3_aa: CASNAQEVGNQPQHF

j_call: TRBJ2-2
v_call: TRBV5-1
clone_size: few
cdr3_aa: CASRPTGTNTGELFF

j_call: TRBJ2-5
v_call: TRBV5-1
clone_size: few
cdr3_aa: CASKLGGRPETQYF

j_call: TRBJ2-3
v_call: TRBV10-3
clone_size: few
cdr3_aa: CAISESQREFSDTQYF

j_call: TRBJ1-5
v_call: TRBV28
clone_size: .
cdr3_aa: CASSLNWNQPQHF

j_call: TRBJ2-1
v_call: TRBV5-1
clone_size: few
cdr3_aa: CASSFLAATINNEQFF

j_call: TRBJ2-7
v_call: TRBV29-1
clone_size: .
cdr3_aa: CSASSGRTLGEQYF

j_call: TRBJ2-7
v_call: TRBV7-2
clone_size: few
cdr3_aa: CASSLVGDKAYEQYF

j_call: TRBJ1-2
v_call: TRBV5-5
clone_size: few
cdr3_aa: CASSSGGQGTLYGYTF

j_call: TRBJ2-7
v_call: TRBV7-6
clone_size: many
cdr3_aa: CASSLVYTTDNEQYF

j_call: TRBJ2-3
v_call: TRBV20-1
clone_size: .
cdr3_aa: CSADNRRSTGDTQYF

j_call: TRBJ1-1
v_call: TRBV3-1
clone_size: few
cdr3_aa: CASSQPGGFNTEAFF

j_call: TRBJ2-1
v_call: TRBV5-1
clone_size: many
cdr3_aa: CASSFSGQGRYNEQFF

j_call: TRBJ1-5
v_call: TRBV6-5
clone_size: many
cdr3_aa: CASSYSTRTEVGQPQHF

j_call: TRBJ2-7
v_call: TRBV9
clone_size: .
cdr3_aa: CASSEAGGLLYEQYF

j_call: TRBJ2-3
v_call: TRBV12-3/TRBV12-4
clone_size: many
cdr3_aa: CASSSQGPGQYF

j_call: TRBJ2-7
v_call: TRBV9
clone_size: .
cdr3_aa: CASSVVAVSEQYF

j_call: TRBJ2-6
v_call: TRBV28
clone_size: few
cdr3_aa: CASSTLRPDSEYSGANVLTF

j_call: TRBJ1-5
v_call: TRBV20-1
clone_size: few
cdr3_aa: CSARSQGRAPQHF

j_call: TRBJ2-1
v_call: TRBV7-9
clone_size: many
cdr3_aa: CASSDRPQQSYNEQFF